This T cell receptor (beta chain) originates from a study of vaccination and CD4 T cells after COVID-19. Cultured CD4+ T cell DNA underwent sequencing with the Oncomine TCR Beta short-read assay. Extraction of genomic DNA was performed on cultured CD4+ T cells. A single record per CDR3 protein comes from TCRdb applying MiXCR to the PCR reads. The profile shows about 13,000 distinct CDR3 sequences, roughly 26% of them singletons. Worth noting for this clonotype: What it binds is not known.

Germline values: CDR1 SNHLY, CDR2 FYNNEI. This CDR3 has 15 residues. V shed 4 bases and J shed 10 bases, with 17 bases lying between them. Treatment denoted: approximately 11-day PBMC culture with coronavirus spike peptide pools or control peptides (ViraFEST assay). The sequencing used CD4+ T cells from blood, cultured in vitro, collected before SARS-CoV-2 vaccination. The source of this sequence is a human donor who received a COVID-19 vaccine. V usage is TRBV2 and J usage is TRBJ1-6; no definite D call. This CDR3 reads CASSVRPGSGSPLHF. CDR3 DNA sequence: TGTGCCAGCAGTGTTCGACCGGGGAGCGGCTCACCCCTCCACTTT.